This TCR beta chain derives from a study of technical replicates of blood from a few donors. This clone appeared once. The CDR3 is made up of 16 amino acids. V lost 4 bases and J lost 2, with 16 bases in between. Assay: immunoSEQ multiplex PCR; the TCRdb copy retains only in-frame clones and omits some. The table has roughly 60,000 clones, roughly 91% seen once; the top ten hold roughly 4.9%. Input material: PBMCs. This rearrangement joins TRBV5-3 to TRBJ1-5; D unresolved. TRBV5-3 carries the ORF label, with uncertain function. The sequence came from a human donor in good health. Some clones in this sample may be carry-over from other donors' samples. Here the CDR3 DNA reads TGTGCCAGAAGCCTTGGGGAGAGAAGGGGCAATCAGCCCCAGCATTTT. Translating it yields CARSLGERRGNQPQHF.